A single sample is the source of the 27 T cell receptor beta chains below, sequenced in a study of regulatory T cells in long-lasting Graves disease. HTBI primers from iRepertoire and Arm-PCR of CDR3 regions yielded the TCR beta libraries. TCRdb analysed the multiplex PCR reads with MiXCR anew, one entry per CDR3 protein. Of over 500,000 distinct CDR3 sequences in the sample, more than 15% were seen once. Time point specified: newly diagnosed GD, antithyroid drugs for less than 3 months. Extracted RNA from PBMCs served as the source of the TCR library. The sample was also reused in another study, on T cells in Graves' hyperthyroidism and ophthalmopathy.

Here the sequenced sample was peripheral blood mononuclear cells (PBMCs), taken at new diagnosis, from a patient treated with antithyroid drugs. The receptors here all came from a man aged 18 to 30 with Graves disease.

This clonotype came up a few times. The J gene is TRBJ1-3, the V gene TRBV30; D is unresolved. The V end was cut by 0 bases, the J end by 0 bases, with 12 bases between. The germline V gene has CDR1 GTSNPN and CDR2 SVGIG (reference sequence). The CDR3 contains 16 residues. The CDR3 here is CAWSVPGLPSGNTIYF. CDR3 DNA: TGTGCCTGGAGTGTACCCGGACTTCCCTCTGGAAACACCATATATTTT.

This chain joins TRBV24-1 and TRBJ2-1; 7 bases align to TRBD1. Trimming at V came to 4 bases and at J to 9 bases, leaving 5 bases not matched to a gene. CDR1 is KGHDR and CDR2 is SFDVKD in the germline V gene. CDR3 length: 13 amino acids. CDR3: CATSDRGQSEQFF. In DNA, the CDR3 is TGTGCCACCAGTGACCGGGGACAGTCTGAGCAGTTCTTC.

V gene TRBV10-3 combines with J gene TRBJ1-5; 11 bases fit TRBD1. Germline CDR1 and CDR2: ENHRY and SYGVKD. J was trimmed by 6 bases and V by 3 bases; bases with no gene match: 10. This CDR3 has 17 amino acids. CDR3 residues: CAISDDGTGGRSQPQHF. In DNA form, the CDR3 reads TGTGCCATCAGTGATGACGGGACAGGGGGTCGGTCTCAGCCCCAGCATTTT.

This clonotype has only a few counts. V usage is TRBV6-4 and J usage is TRBJ2-5; TRBD2 matches 14 bases. The ends lost 6 bases at V and 5 bases at J; junction bases unmatched: 5. This CDR3 has 15 residues. CDR1 is MRHNA and CDR2 is SNTAGT in the germline V gene. The DNA of the CDR3 is TGTGCCAGCAGAAGACTAGCGGGGGGGGAGGAGACCCAGTACTTC. This translates into CASRRLAGGEETQYF.

This clonotype was recorded many times. V usage is TRBV3-1 and J usage is TRBJ1-3; TRBD1 matches 9 bases. The CDR3 sequence is 16 residues long. The V segment lost 4 bases and the J segment 10 bases; nucleotides outside the gene matches: 14. CDR1 and CDR2 from the germline V gene are LGHDT and YNNKEL (reference sequence). CDR3 DNA: TGTGCCAGCAGCCCTGTCGGGACCGGGACAGGGTTAACCATATATTTT. It translates to CASSPVGTGTGLTIYF. Combining the CDR3 with reference TRBV3-1 and TRBJ1-3 gives the whole variable domain DTAVSQTPKYLVTQMGNDKSIKCEQNLGHDTMYWYKQDSKKFLKIMFSYNNKELIINETVPNRFSPKSPDKAHLNLHINSLELGDSAVYFCASSPVGTGTGLTIYFGEGSWLTVV.

This clonotype was seen only once. The chain is built from TRBV4-2 and TRBJ1-5, with D maybe TRBD1 (5 bases). Germline V gene data show CDR1 as LGHNA and CDR2 as YNFKEQ. Trimming pared 0 bases from V and 3 bases from J, leaving 9 bases between. This CDR3 is 15 amino acids long. In DNA form, the CDR3 reads TGTGCCAGCAGCCAAGATCCCGGGGCCAATCAGCCCCAGCATTTT. Protein product: CASSQDPGANQPQHF.

In this sample, this clonotype turned up a few times. V is TRBV28 and J is TRBJ2-5, with D possibly TRBD1 on 5 matching bases. This CDR3 region has 12 residues. Trimming cost V 9 bases and J 4 bases, with 12 bases left between them. From germline, CDR1 is MDHEN and CDR2 SYDVKM. As DNA, the CDR3 is TGTGCCAGTAACAGGCTGAGAGAGACCCAGTACTTC. The encoded protein is CASNRLRETQYF.

Ten or more counts support this clonotype. The genes are TRBV6-2 or TRBV6-3 and TRBJ1-2; TRBD1 might be the D (6 bases). The ends were cut back, 4 bases at V and 0 bases at J, with 12 bases in the middle. Germline values: CDR1 MNHEY, CDR2 SVGEGT. CDR3 length: 15 residues. CDR3 in amino acids: CASSFTGLANYGYTF. The DNA for the CDR3 is TGTGCCAGCAGTTTCACAGGGCTAGCTAACTATGGCTACACCTTC.

V gene TRBV27 combines with J gene TRBJ2-3; unclear D gene. The CDR3 has 15 amino acids. Trimming took 5 bases from V and 0 from J, leaving 12 bases between them. From germline, CDR1 is MNHEY and CDR2 SMNVEV (reference sequence). The CDR3 nucleotides are TGTGCCAGCAGTCACGAACCCGCTAGCACAGATACGCAGTATTTT. It specifies CASSHEPASTDTQYF.

As concerns this clonotype: A much larger clone differs by one base, so this may be a read error. The chain links TRBV7-9 to TRBJ2-1; 14 nucleotides agree with TRBD2. Looked up from germline, CDR1 is SEHNR and CDR2 is FQNEAQ (reference sequence). This CDR3 has 19 residues. CDR3: CASSLVGTSGSNSYNEQLF. For the CDR3, the DNA is TGTGCCAGCAGCTTAGTCGGGACTAGCGGGAGTAACTCCTACAATGAGCAGCTCTTC. Full variable domain (missing parts from reference TRBV7-9 and TRBJ2-1): DTGVSQNPRHKITKRGQNVTFRCDPISEHNRLYWYRQTLGQGPEFLTYFQNEAQLEKSRLLSDRFSAERPKGSFSTLEIQRTEQGDSAMYLCASSLVGTSGSNSYNEQLFGPGTRLTVL.

J is TRBJ2-7 and V is TRBV29-1; D remains ambiguous. This CDR3 region has 12 residues. Germline V gives CDR1 SQVTM, CDR2 ANQGSEA. The V end was cut by 5 bases, the J end by 7 bases, with 15 bases between. The CDR3 sequence is CSVSLQETEQYF. The CDR3 coding sequence is TGCAGCGTTTCGCTCCAGGAAACAGAGCAGTACTTC.

V is TRBV7-6 and J is TRBJ2-7; D gene ambiguous. The CDR3 extends over 16 amino acids. V lost 5 bases and J lost 3, with 20 bases in between. Germline CDR1 and CDR2: SGHVS and FNYEAQ. CDR3 loop: CASSLTGGEWSYEQYF. CDR3 coding DNA: TGTGCCAGCAGCCTCACCGGTGGGGAATGGAGCTACGAGCAGTACTTC.

This clonotype was seen only a few times. The gene calls are TRBV18 and TRBJ1-5; D unresolved. CDR1 is KGHSH and CDR2 is LQKENI in the germline V gene. The CDR3 is 15 amino acids. V lost 4 bases, J lost 2 bases, and 12 bases lay in between. The DNA of the CDR3 is TGTGCCAGCTCACGCCCGTCTTGGGGCAATCAGCCCCAGCATTTT. Translated, it gives CASSRPSWGNQPQHF. Full variable domain (outside the CDR3, taken from reference TRBV18 and TRBJ1-5): NAGVMQNPRHLVRRRGQEARLRCSPMKGHSHVYWYRQLPEEGLKFMVYLQKENIIDESGMPKERFSAEFPKEGPSILRIQQVVRGDSAAYFCASSRPSWGNQPQHFGDGTRLSIL.

This clonotype was observed a handful of times. The gene calls are TRBV5-1 and TRBJ2-5; 7 bases match TRBD2. CDR1 and CDR2 (germline): SGHRS, YFSETQ. CDR3 size: 15 residues. With 0 bases clipped from V and 2 bases from J, the junction kept 4 bases outside the gene matches. The CDR3 DNA reads as TGCGCCAGCAGCTTGGGGTCTAGCGGACAAGAGACCCAGTACTTC. This encodes CASSLGSSGQETQYF.

The chain recombines TRBV18 with TRBJ2-1; D not certain. V lost 6 bases and J 8 bases, leaving 8 bases between the germline ends. The CDR3 covers 11 residues. CDR1 is KGHSH and CDR2 is LQKENI in the germline V gene. In DNA form, the CDR3 reads TGTGCCAGCTCTACTGCCCATGAGCAGTTCTTC. Translation gives CASSTAHEQFF. Full variable domain (missing parts from reference TRBV18 and TRBJ2-1): NAGVMQNPRHLVRRRGQEARLRCSPMKGHSHVYWYRQLPEEGLKFMVYLQKENIIDESGMPKERFSAEFPKEGPSILRIQQVVRGDSAAYFCASSTAHEQFFGPGTRLTVL.

This clonotype was detected a few times. The chain has TRBV29-1 and TRBJ2-7, with TRBD2 as a possible D gene (6 bases). V dropped 4 bases and J dropped 4 bases, with 11 bases sitting between them. The CDR3 covers 12 residues. Per germline, CDR1 SQVTM and CDR2 ANQGSEA. The DNA for the CDR3 is TGCAGCGTTGCCGGGAGCGGGTACGAGCAGTACTTC. Amino acids: CSVAGSGYEQYF.

This chain uses TRBV2 with TRBJ1-2, with TRBD1 as a possible D gene (5 bases). The germline V and J ends were trimmed by 1 base and 6 bases, with 15 bases remaining between them. The length of the CDR3 is 15 residues. Looked up from germline, CDR1 is SNHLY and CDR2 is FYNNEI. The CDR3 loop is CASSEVGGTVNGYTF. The CDR3 bases are TGTGCCAGCAGTGAAGTGGGGGGGACGGTTAATGGCTACACCTTC.

The chain joins TRBV20-1 to TRBJ2-6, with D possibly being TRBD2 (6 bases). In germline, CDR1 is DFQATT, CDR2 SNEGSKA (reference sequence). The CDR3 loop spans 17 amino acids. Trimming took 1 base from V and 0 from J, leaving 13 bases between them. CDR3 bases: TGCAGTGCTAGAGCGGGACTGATTAGCTCTGGGGCCAACGTCCTGACTTTC. Protein sequence: CSARAGLISSGANVLTF.

This clonotype was observed a handful of times. The genes are TRBV3-1 and TRBJ2-7; no firm D call. The CDR3 sequence is 13 residues long. Germline V CDR1 and CDR2: LGHDT, YNNKEL (reference sequence). Trimming took off 4 bases at V and 7 bases at J, with 14 bases between the two ends. The CDR3 region is CASSPPGGWEQYF. DNA for the CDR3: TGTGCCAGCAGCCCGCCGGGCGGTTGGGAGCAGTACTTC.

This clonotype has only a few counts. This rearrangement joins TRBV5-1 to TRBJ2-7; a weak D match, TRBD2 (8 bases). Trimming removed 3 bases from V and 4 bases from J, with 26 bases in between. Germline assignment: CDR1 SGHRS and CDR2 YFSETQ. The CDR3 is 18 residues long. The CDR3 DNA reads as TGCGCCAGCAGCTCAACGAAAGGGGGCGCGGGGGGCTTATACGAGCAGTACTTC. Translated: CASSSTKGGAGGLYEQYF.

At least ten counts were recorded for this clonotype. The CDR3 region is CASSSGAGELFF. CDR3 nucleotides: TGTGCCAGCAGTTCGGGGGCCGGGGAGCTGTTTTTT. The rearrangement joins TRBV2 to TRBJ2-2; TRBD2 might be the D (6 bases). The CDR3 is 12 amino acids. The germline V gene encodes CDR1 SNHLY and CDR2 FYNNEI. V gave up 5 bases and J gave up 6 bases, with 7 bases separating them.

In its sample, this clonotype was seen a few times. V usage is TRBV5-1 and J usage is TRBJ2-5; D might be TRBD1 (6 bases). The CDR3 covers 15 residues. V was pared by 4 bases and J by 4 bases, with 17 bases between. In germline, CDR1 is SGHRS, CDR2 YFSETQ. CDR3 bases: TGCGCCAGCAGCCCTGAGACAGGCTTGGCAGAGACCCAGTACTTC. Translation: CASSPETGLAETQYF.

The rearrangement joins TRBV7-3 to TRBJ2-1, with TRBD2 identical over 7 bases. The germline V gene has CDR1 SGHTA and CDR2 FQGTGA. The CDR3 runs to 18 residues. Germline trimming cut 1 base from V and 2 bases from J; bases unmatched to any gene: 11. CDR3 DNA sequence: TGTGCCAGCAGCTTAAGGGGCCCGGGAGCGGGACCCTACAATGAGCAGTTCTTC. This gives the protein CASSLRGPGAGPYNEQFF.

The chain has TRBV9 and TRBJ1-1, with D possibly being TRBD1 (6 bases). CDR1 and CDR2 from the germline V gene are SGDLS and YYNGEE. With 7 bases removed from V and 3 bases from J, the gap between germline ends came to 16 bases. This CDR3 region has 14 residues. The CDR3 loop reads CASPGGLGDTEAFF. CDR3 in DNA: TGTGCCAGCCCCGGGGGGCTCGGGGACACTGAAGCTTTCTTT.

This clonotype was counted many times. The chain links TRBV7-3 to TRBJ2-2; TRBD2 matches 8 bases. Germline loops: CDR1 SGHTA, CDR2 FQGTGA. CDR3 length: 14 amino acids. V lost 5 bases and J lost 8; bases outside the gene matches: 7. CDR3 region: CASSPGLAVGELFF. In nucleotides, the CDR3 is TGTGCCAGCAGCCCCGGACTAGCTGTTGGGGAGCTGTTTTTT.

This clonotype was recorded many times. The rearrangement uses TRBV28 and TRBJ2-1; 12 bases are shared with TRBD2. Per the germline V gene, CDR1 is MDHEN and CDR2 is SYDVKM. The CDR3 has 15 residues. V shed 10 bases and J 4 bases; nucleotides not matched to a gene: 8. CDR3 DNA: TGTGCCATCCAGACTAGCGGGAGAAGGTACAATGAGCAGTTCTTC. Its translation is CAIQTSGRRYNEQFF.

There are many counts of this clonotype. The chain is built from TRBV20-1 and TRBJ1-5; 7 positions match TRBD1. This CDR3 region has 14 residues. The trim removed 6 bases at V and 0 bases at J, leaving 5 bases unmatched. CDR1 is DFQATT, CDR2 SNEGSKA, per germline (reference sequence). CDR3 sequence (DNA): TGCAGTGCGTGGACAGGTGGTAGCAATCAGCCCCAGCATTTT. Amino acids: CSAWTGGSNQPQHF.